This T cell receptor beta chain was sequenced during a study of somatic mutations in cytotoxic T cells in rheumatoid arthritis. Study-wide findings and caveats: Antigens targeted by the expanded CD8+ clones were unknown.

With respect to this clone: No antigen is known for it.

Clones were read by immunoSEQ multiplex PCR, and TCRdb kept only the in-frame ones, dropping some. In the table there are under 20,000 clones, 86% of which are singletons. Germline V lookup: CDR1 SGHDN, CDR2 FVKESK. V was trimmed by 5 bases and J by 4 bases, leaving 18 bases between them. The CDR3 consists of 15 residues. The sample comprised CD8+ T cells sorted from blood. This sequence originates from a man aged 35-49 years in good health. This chain uses TRBV14 with TRBJ2-7; the D gene could be TRBD1 or TRBD2 (5 bases each). This chain's CDR3 is CASSSRVRGPYEQYF. The CDR3 nucleotides read TGTGCCAGCAGCTCCCGGGTGAGGGGACCATACGAGCAGTACTTC. Looking up the rest from reference TRBV14 and TRBJ2-7 gives the full variable domain: EAGVTQFPSHSVIEKGQTVTLRCDPISGHDNLYWYRRVMGKEIKFLLHFVKESKQDESGMPNNRFLAERTGGTYSTLKVQPAELEDSGVYFCASSSRVRGPYEQYFGPGTRLTVT.